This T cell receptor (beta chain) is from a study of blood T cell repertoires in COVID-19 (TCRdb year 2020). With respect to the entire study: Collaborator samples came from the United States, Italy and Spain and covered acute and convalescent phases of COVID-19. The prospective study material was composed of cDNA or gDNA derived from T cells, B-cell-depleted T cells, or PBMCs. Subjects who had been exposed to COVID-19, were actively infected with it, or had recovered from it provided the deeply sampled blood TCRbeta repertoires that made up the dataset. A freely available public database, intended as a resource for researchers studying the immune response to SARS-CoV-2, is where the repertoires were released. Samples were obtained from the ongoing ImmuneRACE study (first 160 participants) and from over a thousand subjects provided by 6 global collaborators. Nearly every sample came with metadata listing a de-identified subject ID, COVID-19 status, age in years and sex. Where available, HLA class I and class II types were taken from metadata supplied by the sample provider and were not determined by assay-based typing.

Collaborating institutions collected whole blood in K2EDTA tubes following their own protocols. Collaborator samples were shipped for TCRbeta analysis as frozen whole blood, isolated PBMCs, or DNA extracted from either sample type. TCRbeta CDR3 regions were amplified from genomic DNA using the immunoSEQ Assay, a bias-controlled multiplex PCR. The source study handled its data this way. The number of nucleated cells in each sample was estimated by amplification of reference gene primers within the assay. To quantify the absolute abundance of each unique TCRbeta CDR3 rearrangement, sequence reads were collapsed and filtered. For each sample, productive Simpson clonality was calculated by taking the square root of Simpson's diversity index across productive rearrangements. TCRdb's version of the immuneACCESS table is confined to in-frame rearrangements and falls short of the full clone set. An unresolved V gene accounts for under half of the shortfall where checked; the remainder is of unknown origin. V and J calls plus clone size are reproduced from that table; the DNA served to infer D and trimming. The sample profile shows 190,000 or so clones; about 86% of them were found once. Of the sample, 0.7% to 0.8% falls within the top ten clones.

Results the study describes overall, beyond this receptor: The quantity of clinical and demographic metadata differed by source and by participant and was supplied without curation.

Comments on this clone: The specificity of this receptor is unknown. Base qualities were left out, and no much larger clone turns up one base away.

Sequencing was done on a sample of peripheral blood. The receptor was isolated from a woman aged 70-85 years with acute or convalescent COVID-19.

The base sequence is TGTGCCAGCAGCTTTACAGGTTCCAATGAGCAGTTCTTC. This codes for CASSFTGSNEQFF. The chain employs TRBV11-2 and TRBJ2-1; perhaps TRBD1 is the D gene, with 5 bases matching. V loses 3 bases, J loses 6 bases, and the germline ends lie 9 bases apart. The CDR3 goes from the cysteine to the phenylalanine over 13 residues. Only CDR3 DNA remains: 39 bases, in frame from the first base. From the germline V gene, CDR1 is SGHAT and CDR2 is FQNNGV.